The clone carrying this T cell receptor (beta chain) showed up just a few times. The antigen is undetermined. The study amplified TCR beta CDR3 regions using RNA transcripts. In the first round, RT-PCR was carried out with HTBI primers, and a multiplex PCR formed the second round. TCRdb processed the multiplex PCR reads anew with MiXCR; each CDR3 protein has one entry. The table records approximately 500,000 distinct CDR3 sequences, approximately 15% of them present only once. This sample is drawn from a study of Graves' ophthalmopathy and Graves' hyperthyroidism. None of the included patients had other autoimmune diseases, uncontrolled infections, pregnancy or lactation, as these led to exclusion. Someone took the PBMCs out of 10 ml of fresh peripheral blood. General study results and limits: In separating ophthalmopathy from stable hyperthyroidism, a 13-signature model achieved 87.88% sensitivity and around 80% specificity. A majority of expanded thyroid clonotypes exceeding 0.001 frequency were likewise present in blood.

Germline lookup yields CDR1 MGHRA and CDR2 YSYEKL. The CDR3 is 15 amino acids. The J segment lost 8 bases and the V segment lost 3 bases, leaving 11 bases of the junction unmatched. The chain links TRBV4-1 to TRBJ1-2; TRBD1 matches at 8 bases. Sequenced: blood. The receptor was derived from a woman under 40 with Graves' ophthalmopathy. The CDR3 here is CASSHPRTGKGGYTF. Here the CDR3 DNA reads TGCGCCAGCAGCCACCCCCGGACAGGGAAAGGGGGCTACACCTTC.